The T cell receptor (beta chain) described here comes from a study of Ad26.COV2.S vaccination and SARS-CoV-2 variants. Study details: Once or twice, 56 days apart, Ad26.COV2.S was delivered intramuscularly. General study results and limits: TCR breadth and depth analyses may have underestimated total T cell responses.

This clone was counted between two and nine times. Its antigen is as yet unknown. Here immunoSEQ multiplex PCR was the method, and the copy in TCRdb shows in-frame clones only, minus some. The sample consists of under 600,000 clones, 80% to 90% of them appearing once. Treatment of the sample: roughly 19 received Ad26.COV2.S at low or high dose, single or two shots; five or six received placebo; per-sample allocation not given. Samples analyzed were those drawn on day 63 after the first vaccine or placebo injection. J gave up 8 bases and V 6 bases, and 6 bases lay outside the gene matches. The germline CDR1 and CDR2 sequences are LNHDA and SQIVND (reference sequence). This CDR3 contains 13 residues.

V and J are TRBV19 and TRBJ1-2; TRBD1 agrees at 10 bases. The source is a person aged 18-65 years who received the Ad26.COV2.S COVID-19 vaccine or a placebo. The source was peripheral blood, collected in a trial of Ad26.COV2.S vaccine versus placebo. The CDR3 DNA reads TGTGCCAGTAGGGGGACAGGGGTAGGAGGCTACACCTTC. This sequence encodes CASRGTGVGGYTF.